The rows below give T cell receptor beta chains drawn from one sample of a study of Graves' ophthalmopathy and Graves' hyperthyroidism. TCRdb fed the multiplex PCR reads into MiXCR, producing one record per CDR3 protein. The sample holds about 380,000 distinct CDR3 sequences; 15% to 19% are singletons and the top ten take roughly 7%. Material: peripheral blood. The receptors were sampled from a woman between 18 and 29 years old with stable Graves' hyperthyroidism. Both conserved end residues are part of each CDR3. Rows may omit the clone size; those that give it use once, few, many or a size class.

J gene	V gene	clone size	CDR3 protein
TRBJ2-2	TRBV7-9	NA	CASSDFGELFF
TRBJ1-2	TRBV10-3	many	CAISGLTGSHYGYTF
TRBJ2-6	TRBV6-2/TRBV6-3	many	CATLLYGAGGSGANVLTF
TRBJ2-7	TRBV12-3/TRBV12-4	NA	CASSLALRYEQYF
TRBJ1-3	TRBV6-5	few	CASSYIGGTSGNTIYF
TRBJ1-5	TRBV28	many	CASSMSGGNQPQHF
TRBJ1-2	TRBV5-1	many	CASSLGRTLNYGYTF
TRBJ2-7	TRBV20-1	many	CSARVGTGDSNEQYF
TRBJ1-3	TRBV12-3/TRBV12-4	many	CASSFGLYGSGDDGNTIYF
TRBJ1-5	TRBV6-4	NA	CASSPSRDRAAQTTNQPQHF
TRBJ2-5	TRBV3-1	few	CASSQTSGARETQYF
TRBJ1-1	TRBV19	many	CASSQQVMNTEAFF
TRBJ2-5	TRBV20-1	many	CSARVGGAETQYF
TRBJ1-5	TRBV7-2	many	CASSLMGQVAEPQHF
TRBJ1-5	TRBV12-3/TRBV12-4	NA	CASSTSGRNQPQHF
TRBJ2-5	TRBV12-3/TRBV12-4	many	CASSSGQGRTKETQYF
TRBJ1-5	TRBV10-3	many	CAAGPSQGDQPQHF
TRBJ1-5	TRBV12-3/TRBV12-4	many	CASTTGGKGGQPQHF
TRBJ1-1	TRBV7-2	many	CASSPPRANTEAFF
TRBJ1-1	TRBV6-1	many	CASSEWTEAFF
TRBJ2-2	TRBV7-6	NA	CASSSRQGLNTGELFF
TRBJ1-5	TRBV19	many	CASSMLQGPLSNQPQHF
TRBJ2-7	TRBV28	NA	CATAPPSTYEQYF
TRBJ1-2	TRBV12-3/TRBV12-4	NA	CASSLTGGHGYTF
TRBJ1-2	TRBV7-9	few	CASSRLRGPDYGYTF
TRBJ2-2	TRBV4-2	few	CASSQEQGTGELFF
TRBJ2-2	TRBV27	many	CASSTGRRDTGELFF
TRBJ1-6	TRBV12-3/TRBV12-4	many	CASRGGARNSPLHF
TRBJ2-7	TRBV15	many	CATSPPAGTSGGQYEQYF
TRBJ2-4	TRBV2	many	CASRTGGEVAKNIQYF
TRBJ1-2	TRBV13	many	CASSSPRQGKRGGYTF
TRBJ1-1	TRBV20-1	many	CSARETGLTEAFF
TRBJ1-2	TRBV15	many	CATSRDRGRNYGYTF
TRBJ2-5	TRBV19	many	CASSIDSRGQETQYF
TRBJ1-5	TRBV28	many	CASSPARPFNQPQHF
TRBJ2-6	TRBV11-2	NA	CASSHPWGANVLTF
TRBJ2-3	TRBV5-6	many	CASSLRGEGVERGTDTQYF
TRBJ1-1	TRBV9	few	CASSALGGGDTEACF
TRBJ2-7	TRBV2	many	CASSDASAALDSYEQYF
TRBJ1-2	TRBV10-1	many	CARVGTVPYGYTF
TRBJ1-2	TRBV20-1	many	CSARPGNNYGYTF
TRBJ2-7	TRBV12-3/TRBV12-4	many	CASSFWGGEQYF
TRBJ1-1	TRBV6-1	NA	CASSPYPRGMNTEAFF
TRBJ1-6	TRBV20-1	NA	CSARDSSLGDSPLHF
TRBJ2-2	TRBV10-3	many	CAISADTRNTGELFF